The clone carrying this TCR beta chain came up many times. This entry belongs to a study of T cells in Graves' hyperthyroidism and ophthalmopathy. V was shortened by 2 bases and J by 7 bases, with 17 bases between the two germline ends. CDR1 and CDR2 from the germline V gene are GTSNPN and SVGIG (reference sequence). The CDR3 covers 15 residues. In making diagnoses, clinical symptoms, serum thyroxine and TRAb, thyroid ultrasound and orbital computed tomography were all used. From RNA transcripts, TCR beta CDR3 regions were amplified. TCR CDR3 underwent first-round RT-PCR with the HTBI primer set. TCRdb used MiXCR to reprocess the multiplex PCR reads, holding one entry per CDR3 protein. Of about 610,000 distinct CDR3 sequences listed, more than 15% are singletons.

The rearrangement joins TRBV30 to TRBJ1-4; a weak D match, TRBD1 (6 bases). Sequencing used blood. This TCR derives from a middle-aged woman with Graves' ophthalmopathy. CDR3 in amino acids: CAWSSPGARFEKLFF. The CDR3 DNA sequence: TGTGCCTGGAGTTCCCCAGGGGCCCGGTTTGAAAAACTGTTTTTT. The full variable domain, its missing parts supplied by reference TRBV30 and TRBJ1-4, is SQTIHQWPATLVQPVGSPLSLECTVEGTSNPNLYWYRQAAGRGLQLLFYSVGIGQISSEVPQNLSASRPQDRQFILSSKKLLLSDSGFYLCAWSSPGARFEKLFFGSGTQLSVL.